This record looks at one TCR beta chain sequence and its context. This clone was counted a few times. Its antigen is not yet known. No much larger clone exists at a distance of one base, and base qualities are not known. Library preparation was by the immunoSEQ multiplex PCR assay. The original pipeline was this. Repertoires were summarized in terms of richness and clonality, and significantly expanded and contracted clones between pre- and post-therapy samples were identified. TCRdb re-hosts the immuneACCESS table, in-frame sequences only. Its copies lack some clones; in the studies checked, an unresolved V gene accounts for under half of them, and the cause for the rest is not known. V, J and clone size derive from that table, while D and trimming were established from the DNA sequence. The sample table lists 39,000 or so clones, roughly 89% of them with a count of one. Approximately 3.3% of the sample rests with the top ten.

This record belongs to a study of neoadjuvant nivolumab and ipilimumab in lung cancer (dated by TCRdb to about 2020). Study-level background: Intravenous nivolumab was dosed at 3 mg/kg on days 1, 15 and 29, and in the combination arm ipilimumab 1 mg/kg was added on day 1 only. The trial treated 40 to 45 patients with operable NSCLC: 23 were randomized to nivolumab monotherapy and about 20 to nivolumab plus ipilimumab. For each study arm, the primary endpoint of the trial was the rate of major pathologic response (MPR) in the intention-to-treat population. The study compared TCR repertoires in pretherapy (baseline) peripheral blood with TCR repertoires in tumors resected at surgery after neoadjuvant immune checkpoint blockade. Matched pretherapy and resected tumor pairs were analyzed from seven patients, of whom four had been treated with nivolumab and three with nivolumab plus ipilimumab. Overall study results and their limits: Pretherapy blood TCR richness correlated positively with richness in tumors resected after neoadjuvant therapy (Spearman R of about 0.82). No significant correlation was found between TCR clonality and pathologic tumor regression, and only one major-pathologic-response sample was available for the clonality analysis. TCR sequencing was performed in a small number of samples. Greater TCR richness and clonality were observed in resected tumors than in tumor-adjacent uninvolved lung, and increases were observed in more dual-therapy-treated tumors. Tumor T-cell richness and clonality rose from pretherapy to surgery in three of three dual-therapy tumors but in only two of four nivolumab-treated tumors.

Reading the label with the study, this specimen's time point is: pretherapy, before neoadjuvant immune checkpoint inhibitors. The samples were taken from NEOSTAR, a phase 2 randomized trial in operable NSCLC that tested neoadjuvant nivolumab or nivolumab plus ipilimumab, followed by surgery. A distance of 12 bases separates the germline ends of V and J, which lose 4 bases and 2 bases respectively. CDR1 and CDR2 (WNHNN, SYGVQD) derive from the germline V gene (reference sequence). The CDR3 numbers 14 residues from cysteine through phenylalanine. Just CDR3 DNA is preserved here, 42 bases in frame from base 1.

The rearranged segments are TRBV10-1 and TRBJ2-7; the D gene is perhaps TRBD1 or TRBD2, as each covers 5 bases. This clonotype originated in an adult with non-small cell lung cancer. This sample comprised peripheral blood, obtained before neoadjuvant nivolumab, alone or with ipilimumab. DNA sequence: TGCGCCAGCAGTGGACGGGGCCTCCCCTACGAGCAGTACTTC. This translates into CASSGRGLPYEQYF.